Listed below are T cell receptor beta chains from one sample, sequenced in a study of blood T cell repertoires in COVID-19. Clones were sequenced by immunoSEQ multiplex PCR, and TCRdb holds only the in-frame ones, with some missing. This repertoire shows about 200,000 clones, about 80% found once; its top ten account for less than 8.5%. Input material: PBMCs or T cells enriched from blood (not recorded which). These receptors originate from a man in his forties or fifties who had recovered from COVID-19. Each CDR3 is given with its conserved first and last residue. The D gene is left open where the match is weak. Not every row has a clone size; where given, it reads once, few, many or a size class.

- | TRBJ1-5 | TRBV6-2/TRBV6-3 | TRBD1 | TGTGCCAGCAGCGGGGACAGGAGAAATCAGCCCCAGCATTTT | CASSGDRRNQPQHF
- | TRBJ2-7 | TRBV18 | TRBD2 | TGTGCCAGCTCACCGGGGACTAGCGGGGGACCCTTGTTTGAGCAGTACTTC | CASSPGTSGGPLFEQYF
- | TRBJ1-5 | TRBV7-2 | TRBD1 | TGTGCCAGCAGCTTACCTCCCGGCGGGACAGGGGGTCAGCCCCAGCATTTT | CASSLPPGGTGGQPQHF
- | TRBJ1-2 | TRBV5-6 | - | TGTGCCAGCAGCTTTCTACGAGGTGGCTACACCTTC | CASSFLRGGYTF
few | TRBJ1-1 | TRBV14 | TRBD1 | TGTGCCAGCAGCCCTTGGGGACAGGGGACTGAAGCTTTCTTT | CASSPWGQGTEAFF
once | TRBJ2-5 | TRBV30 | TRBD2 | TGTGCCTGGGCGGGGGGCCTTCAAGAGACCCAGTACTTC | CAWAGGLQETQYF
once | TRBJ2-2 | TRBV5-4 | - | TGTGCCAGCAGCTTGGCACTGGTGCGGGACACCGGGGAGCTGTTTTTT | CASSLALVRDTGELFF
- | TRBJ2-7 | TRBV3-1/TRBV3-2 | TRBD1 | TGTGCCAGCAGCCGCACACCCTCCACGGGGACAGCGGAGCAGTACTTC | CASSRTPSTGTAEQYF
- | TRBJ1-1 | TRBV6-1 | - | TGTGCCAGCAGTGATCGGATTCTGGGGGGCACTGAAGCTTTCTTT | CASSDRILGGTEAFF
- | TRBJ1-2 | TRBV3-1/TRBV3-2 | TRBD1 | TGTGCCAGCAGCCCCCCCGGGACAGGGGGCGCTCTGCGTGGCTACACCTTC | CASSPPGTGGALRGYTF
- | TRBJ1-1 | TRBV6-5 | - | TGTGCCAGCAGTTCGTACGGGGTTACGACTGAAGCTTTCTTT | CASSSYGVTTEAFF
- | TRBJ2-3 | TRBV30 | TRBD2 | TGTGCCTGGGGGAGCGGGGGAGGGACAGATACGCAGTATTTT | CAWGSGGGTDTQYF
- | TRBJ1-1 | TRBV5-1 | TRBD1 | TGCGCCAGCAGCTTGCACAGGGGGGACACTGAAGCTTTCTTT | CASSLHRGDTEAFF
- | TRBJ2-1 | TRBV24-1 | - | TGTGCCACCAGTGACGCTGTAGCGGACTCCTACAATGAGCAGTTCTTC | CATSDAVADSYNEQFF
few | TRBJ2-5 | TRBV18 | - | TGTGCCAGCTCCCCTGGGAGACAAGAGACCCAGTACTTC | CASSPGRQETQYF
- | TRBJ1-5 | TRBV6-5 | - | TGTGCCAGCAGCCAACATAGCAATCAGCCCCAGCATTTT | CASSQHSNQPQHF
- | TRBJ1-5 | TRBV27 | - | TGTGCCAGCAGTTCGAGCAGGGGCAATCAGCCCCAGCATTTT | CASSSSRGNQPQHF
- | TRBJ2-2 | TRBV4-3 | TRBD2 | TGCGCCAGCAGCCAAATAGCGGGCGGGGAGCTGTTTTTT | CASSQIAGGELFF
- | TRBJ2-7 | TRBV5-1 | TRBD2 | TGCGCCAGCAGCGGCAGCGGGGGGGCCTACGAGCAGTACTTC | CASSGSGGAYEQYF
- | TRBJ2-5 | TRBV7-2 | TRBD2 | TGTGCCAGCAGCACCCTAGCGGGGGGGCTAGAGACCCAGTACTTC | CASSTLAGGLETQYF
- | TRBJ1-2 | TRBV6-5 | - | TGTGCCAGCGGAGTAACAGGGATGCATGGCTACACCTTC | CASGVTGMHGYTF
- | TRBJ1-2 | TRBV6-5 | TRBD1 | TGTGCCAGCAGTTCTGACAGGGGGCGCGCCTATGGCTACACCTTC | CASSSDRGRAYGYTF
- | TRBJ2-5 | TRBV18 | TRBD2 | TGTGCCAGCTCACCATTTCCTCCGGGACTAGCGATTGGCGGGGAGACCCAGTACTTC | CASSPFPPGLAIGGETQYF
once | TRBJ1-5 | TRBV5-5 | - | TGTGCCAGCAGCTTGGAGACAGGATTCAATCAGCCCCAGCATTTT | CASSLETGFNQPQHF
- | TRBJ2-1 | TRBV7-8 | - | TGTGCCAGCAGCGCGAAGACAGGTACCTACAATGAGCAGTTCTTC | CASSAKTGTYNEQFF
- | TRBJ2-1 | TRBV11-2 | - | TGTGCCAGCAGCTTTGCCGGACTGGAAGCCTACAATGAGCAGTTCTTC | CASSFAGLEAYNEQFF
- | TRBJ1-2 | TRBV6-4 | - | TGTGCCAGCAGTTCGGAGAGCTATGGCTACACCTTC | CASSSESYGYTF
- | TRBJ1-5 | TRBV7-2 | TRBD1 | TGTGCCAGCAGCTGGGACAGGGGCAATCAGCCCCAGCATTTT | CASSWDRGNQPQHF
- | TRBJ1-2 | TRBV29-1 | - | TGCAGCGCCGCAGGGGTCGCGGGCTACACCTTC | CSAAGVAGYTF
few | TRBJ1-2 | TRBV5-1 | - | TGCGCCAGCAGTCGTGACAGTTACGGGGGCTACACCTTC | CASSRDSYGGYTF
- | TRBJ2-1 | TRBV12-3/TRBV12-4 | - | TGTGCCAGCAGCCCGACGGGGGTGGATGAGCAGTTCTTC | CASSPTGVDEQFF
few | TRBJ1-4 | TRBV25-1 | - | TGTGCCGCCGGGACTAACTCCGAAAAACTGTTTTTT | CAAGTNSEKLFF
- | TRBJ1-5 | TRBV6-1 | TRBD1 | TGTGCCAGCAGTGAATTGGGACAGAACAATCAGCCCCAGCATTTT | CASSELGQNNQPQHF
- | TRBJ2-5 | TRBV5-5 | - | TGTGCCAGCAGCTTAGGTAGCGCTCAAGAGACCCAGTACTTC | CASSLGSAQETQYF
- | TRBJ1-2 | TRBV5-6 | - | TGTGCCAGCACAGCGACGGGCTATGGCTACACCTTC | CASTATGYGYTF
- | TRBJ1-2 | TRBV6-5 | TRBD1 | TGTGCCAGCAGACCCAGGACAGGGGGCAACTATGGCTACACCTTC | CASRPRTGGNYGYTF
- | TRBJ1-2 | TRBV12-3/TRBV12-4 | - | TGTGCCAGCAGTGATCAGGTTGGCTACACCTTC | CASSDQVGYTF
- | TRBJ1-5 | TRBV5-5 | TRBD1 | TGTGCCAGCAGCTTCGGACAGGGAGGTTTTAATCAGCCCCAGCATTTT | CASSFGQGGFNQPQHF
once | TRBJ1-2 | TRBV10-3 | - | TGTGCCATCAGTGAGAGCGGGGAAAAGGGTGGCTACACCTTC | CAISESGEKGGYTF
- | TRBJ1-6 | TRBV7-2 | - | TGTGCCAGCACCCGCTCGGGCAGGGGCTATAATTCACCCCTCCACTTT | CASTRSGRGYNSPLHF
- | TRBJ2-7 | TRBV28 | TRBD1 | TGTGCCAGCAGCTGGGGGAGACAGGGGGAAGGTTACGAGCAGTACTTC | CASSWGRQGEGYEQYF
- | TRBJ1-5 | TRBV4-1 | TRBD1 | TGCGCCAGCAGCCAAGCAGGGGGCGATCAGCCCCAGCATTTT | CASSQAGGDQPQHF
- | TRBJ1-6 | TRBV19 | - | TGTGCCAGTAAATCCAGGGATCATTCACCCCTCCACTTT | CASKSRDHSPLHF
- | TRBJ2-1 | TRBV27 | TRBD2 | TGTGCCAGCAGTCTATATAGCGGGGTAGACAATGAGCAGTTCTTC | CASSLYSGVDNEQFF
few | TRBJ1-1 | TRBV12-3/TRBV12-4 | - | TGTGCCAGCAGTTTCGGGGGGGCCACTGAAGCTTTCTTT | CASSFGGATEAFF
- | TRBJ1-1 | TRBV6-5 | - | TGTGCCAGCCTGCTCCACGGGAACACTGAAGCTTTCTTT | CASLLHGNTEAFF
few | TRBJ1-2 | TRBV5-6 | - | TGTGCCAGCAGCTTGAACACAGAACGTGGCTACACCTTC | CASSLNTERGYTF
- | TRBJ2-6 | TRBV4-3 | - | TGCGCCAGCAGCCACACGGACTCAGGCTCTGGGGCCAACGTCCTGACTTTC | CASSHTDSGSGANVLTF
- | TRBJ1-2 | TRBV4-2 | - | TGTGCCAGCAGCCAAGATCCGGGGAAGGCTTATGGCTACACCTTC | CASSQDPGKAYGYTF
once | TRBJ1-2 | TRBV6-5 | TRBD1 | TGTGCCAGCAGGCCGGACAGGGGGAACTATGGCTACACCTTC | CASRPDRGNYGYTF
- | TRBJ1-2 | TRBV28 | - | TGTGCCAGCAGTTTAGTGGGCAGGCACTATGGCTACACCTTC | CASSLVGRHYGYTF
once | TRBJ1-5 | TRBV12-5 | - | TGTGCTAGTGGTTCCGGGTTAAGCCAGCCCCAGCATTTT | CASGSGLSQPQHF
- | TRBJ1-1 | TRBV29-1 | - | TGCAGCTTGGACGGGGGGGTTATGAACACTGAAGCTTTCTTT | CSLDGGVMNTEAFF
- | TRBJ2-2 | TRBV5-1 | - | TGCGCCAGCAGATTACTCAGGGGAATAGGGGAGCTGTTTTTT | CASRLLRGIGELFF
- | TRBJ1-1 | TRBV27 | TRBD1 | TGTGCCAGCAGTTTCGGGACAGGGGTTGAAGCTTTCTTT | CASSFGTGVEAFF
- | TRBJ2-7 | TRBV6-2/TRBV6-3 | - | TGTGCCAGCAGTTACACGGCGGGGCAGTACTTC | CASSYTAGQYF
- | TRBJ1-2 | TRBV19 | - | TGTGCCAGTACCGAGGTGGGCCCCGCGGTGGGGGGCTATGGCTACACCTTC | CASTEVGPAVGGYGYTF
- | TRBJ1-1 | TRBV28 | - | TGTGCCAGCAGTTTAAAGAAGGAGATGAACACTGAAGCTTTCTTT | CASSLKKEMNTEAFF